Here is one T cell receptor (beta chain) with its context. Its antigen is not known. V lost 1 base and J lost 5, with 11 bases in between. The CDR3 extends over 14 amino acids. Germline CDR1 SGHTA, CDR2 FQGNSA. This entry is derived from a study of cytomegalovirus exposure and HLA in healthy donors. Points from the study as a whole: Sequence variants that were highly shared formed a cluster that was likely a sequencing artifact. Earlier analysis found most TCR beta V segments productive about 90% or about 30% of the time. According to reports, the classifier identified cytomegalovirus status with high specificity and sensitivity.

The PCR made use of 60 Vbeta and 13 Jbeta primers. The data were produced by immunoSEQ multiplex PCR, yet TCRdb's version contains in-frame clones alone and is incomplete. The repertoire holds 90,000 to 150,000 clones, with approximately 79% as singletons. The sequence was collected from a man aged 50 to 59 in good health and CMV-seropositive. Sequencing used PBMCs. This rearrangement joins TRBV7-2 to TRBJ2-5; a possible D gene is TRBD1 (5 bases). In DNA, the CDR3 is TGTGCCAGCAGCTTAGGGTCAGGGTGGGAGACCCAGTACTTC. This encodes CASSLGSGWETQYF.